What follows are 9 T cell receptor beta chains derived from one specimen sequenced in a study of T cells in Graves' hyperthyroidism and ophthalmopathy. The source material, RNA transcripts, was used to amplify TCR beta CDR3 regions. TCR CDR3 regions were first amplified by RT-PCR with HTBI primers. TCRdb re-called the multiplex PCR reads through MiXCR, storing one row per CDR3 protein. This sample has about 400,000 distinct CDR3 sequences; more than 12% occur once, and the top ten carry roughly 33%. Sample: blood. Receptors were obtained from a woman in her 30s with Graves' hyperthyroidism.

This clonotype was detected only a few times. The chain couples TRBV11-1 to TRBJ2-7, with a weak D call TRBD1 (5 bases). This CDR3 is 13 amino acids long. Germline V lookup: CDR1 SGHAT, CDR2 FQDESV (reference sequence). The germline V and J ends were trimmed by 1 base and 7 bases, with 11 bases remaining between them. The CDR3 reads CASSLEQAWEQYF. CDR3 DNA: TGTGCCAGCAGCTTAGAACAGGCCTGGGAGCAGTACTTC. Based on the CDR3 plus reference TRBV11-1 and TRBJ2-7, the full variable domain is EAEVAQSPRYKITEKSQAVAFWCDPISGHATLYWYRQILGQGPELLVQFQDESVVDDSQLPKDRFSAERLKGVDSTLKIQPAELGDSAMYLCASSLEQAWEQYFGPGTRLTVT.

This clonotype showed up many times. The chain carries TRBV2 and TRBJ2-3, with TRBD2 matching 8 bases. Germline CDR1 and CDR2: SNHLY and FYNNEI. V was clipped by 6 bases and J by 3 bases; unmatched bases: 11. This CDR3 is built from 16 residues. CDR3 region: CASRGPPGLGTDTQYF. The CDR3 DNA follows: TGTGCCAGCAGAGGGCCCCCGGGACTAGGAACAGATACGCAGTATTTT.

This clonotype has at least ten counts. V gene TRBV29-1 combines with J gene TRBJ2-7, with D possibly TRBD1 on 5 matching bases. This CDR3 is 13 amino acids long. The V end was cut by 1 base, the J end by 5 bases, with 12 bases between. Germline CDR1 and CDR2: SQVTM and ANQGSEA. CDR3 DNA: TGCAGCGTTGAAGGCGCAGGGATCAACGAGCAGTACTTC. It encodes CSVEGAGINEQYF.

This clonotype was counted between two and nine times. The gene calls are TRBV7-3 and TRBJ2-1; 12 bases agree with TRBD2. CDR1 SGHTA and CDR2 FQGTGA come from the germline V gene. J lost 2 bases, V lost 5 bases, and 7 bases had no gene match. The CDR3 extends over 17 amino acids. The chain's CDR3 is CASSPTSGSFPYNEQFF. The CDR3 bases are TGTGCCAGCAGCCCGACTAGCGGGAGCTTCCCCTACAATGAGCAGTTCTTC.

The sample holds a few counts of this clonotype. This sequence joins TRBV15 and TRBJ2-5, with D uncertain. Germline CDR1 and CDR2: LNHNV and YYDKDF (reference sequence). Trimming removed 5 bases from V and 3 bases from J, with 10 bases in between. This CDR3 has 13 residues. CDR3 loop: CATSGRLEETQYF. The CDR3 DNA is TGTGCCACCAGCGGACGTTTAGAAGAGACCCAGTACTTC.

The chain joins TRBV19 to TRBJ2-1; D not resolved. The length of the CDR3 is 15 residues. The V end was cut by 5 bases, the J end by 9 bases, with 20 bases between. Germline CDR1 is LNHDA and CDR2 is SQIVND (reference sequence). The DNA for the CDR3 is TGTGCCAGTAGTCTCGCTCTCGCGAGCCCCGGTGAGCAGTTCTTC. Protein sequence: CASSLALASPGEQFF.

This chain links TRBV7-2 with TRBJ2-7; possibly TRBD1 for D (6 bases). Germline V gives CDR1 SGHTA, CDR2 FQGNSA. CDR3 length: 14 amino acids. Deletions cut 4 bases from V and 2 bases from J, with 12 bases between. CDR3: CASSSGTSTYEQYF. CDR3 bases: TGTGCCAGCAGCTCCGGGACATCAACCTACGAGCAGTACTTC. Supplemented by reference TRBV7-2 and TRBJ2-7, the full variable domain reads GAGVSQSPSNKVTEKGKDVELRCDPISGHTALYWYRQSLGQGLEFLIYFQGNSAPDKSGLPSDRFSAERTGGSVSTLTIQRTQQEDSAVYLCASSSGTSTYEQYFGPGTRLTVT.

This clonotype was found many times. DNA of the CDR3: TGTGCCAGCAGTTTATATGGGACACCTAGCACAGATACGCAGTATTTT. As protein: CASSLYGTPSTDTQYF. The gene calls are TRBV12-3 or TRBV12-4 and TRBJ2-3, with D perhaps TRBD1 (6 bases). V dropped 2 bases and J dropped 0 bases, with 12 bases sitting between them. The CDR3 is 16 amino acids.

This clonotype was seen a few times. The chain has TRBV7-3 and TRBJ2-2, with 10 bases identical to TRBD1. Looked up from germline, CDR1 is SGHTA and CDR2 is FQGTGA. V shed 6 bases, J shed 7 bases, and the junction held 8 bases outside the gene matches. The CDR3 has 15 amino acids. CDR3 amino acids: CASSRGQGESGELFF. The CDR3 DNA reads as TGTGCCAGCAGTCGCGGACAGGGGGAGAGCGGGGAGCTGTTTTTT. Combining the CDR3 with reference TRBV7-3 and TRBJ2-2 gives the whole variable domain GAGVSQTPSNKVTEKGKYVELRCDPISGHTALYWYRQSLGQGPEFLIYFQGTGAADDSGLPNDRFFAVRPEGSVSTLKIQRTERGDSAVYLCASSRGQGESGELFFGEGSRLTVL.